The T cell receptor beta chain under discussion was sequenced for a study of shared clonotypes between healthy human individuals. The data were produced by immunoSEQ multiplex PCR, yet TCRdb's version contains in-frame clones alone and is incomplete. The table lists around 1.4 million clones, 98% to 99% of them singletons, with approximately 0.4% in the top ten. Findings and limits, study-wide: Across a handful of donors, naive CD4 shared around 5.1%, naive CD8 over 3%, memory CD4 about 2.4%, memory CD8 more than 0.35%.

Turning to this clone: The antigen remains undetermined.

The CDR3 spans 17 residues. V was clipped by 1 base and J by 6 bases; unmatched bases: 8. The V gene's germline CDR1 is SGHTA and CDR2 FQGNSA. Sequences were obtained from naive CD4+ T cells sorted from blood. Subset: CD45RA+ positively selected. The sequence was obtained from a man aged 25 to 40 in good health. The chain links TRBV7-2 to TRBJ2-3; 12 bases are shared with TRBD2. The CDR3 sequence is CASSLGLAGAPGDTQYF. CDR3 nucleotides: TGTGCCAGCAGCTTAGGACTAGCGGGAGCCCCAGGGGATACGCAGTATTTT.